This T cell receptor (beta chain) was documented in a study of blood T cell repertoires in COVID-19. Study context: The study drew acute and convalescent COVID-19 samples from the United States, Italy and Spain. T cells, B-cell-depleted T cells, or PBMCs provided the cDNA or gDNA that served as material.

Here immunoSEQ multiplex PCR was the method, and the copy in TCRdb shows in-frame clones only, minus some. The table records more than 100,000 clones, around 87% of them present only once. The sample taken for sequencing was peripheral blood. This clonotype was sampled from a man aged 45-65 years with active COVID-19.

The CDR3 region has the DNA TGTGCCAGCAGCTTAGGGAACAGTGTTTCACCCCTCCACTTT. As protein: CASSLGNSVSPLHF. The chain employs TRBV7-6 and TRBJ1-6, with D unresolved. The V end was cut by 1 base, the J end by 9 bases, with 10 bases between. The CDR3 covers 14 residues. Germline V CDR1 and CDR2: SGHVS, FNYEAQ.